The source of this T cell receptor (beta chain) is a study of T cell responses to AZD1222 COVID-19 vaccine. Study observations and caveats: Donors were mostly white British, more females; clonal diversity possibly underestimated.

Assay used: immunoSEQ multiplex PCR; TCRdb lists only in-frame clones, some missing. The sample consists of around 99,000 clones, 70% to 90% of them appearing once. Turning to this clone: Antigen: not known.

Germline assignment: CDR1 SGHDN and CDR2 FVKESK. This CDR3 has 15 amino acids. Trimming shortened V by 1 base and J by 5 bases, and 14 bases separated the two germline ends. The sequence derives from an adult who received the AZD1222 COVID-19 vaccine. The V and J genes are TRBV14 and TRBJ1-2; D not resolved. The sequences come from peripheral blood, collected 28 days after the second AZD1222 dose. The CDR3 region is CASSQAPESVYGYTF. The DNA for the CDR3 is TGTGCCAGCAGCCAAGCACCAGAGAGCGTTTATGGCTACACCTTC.